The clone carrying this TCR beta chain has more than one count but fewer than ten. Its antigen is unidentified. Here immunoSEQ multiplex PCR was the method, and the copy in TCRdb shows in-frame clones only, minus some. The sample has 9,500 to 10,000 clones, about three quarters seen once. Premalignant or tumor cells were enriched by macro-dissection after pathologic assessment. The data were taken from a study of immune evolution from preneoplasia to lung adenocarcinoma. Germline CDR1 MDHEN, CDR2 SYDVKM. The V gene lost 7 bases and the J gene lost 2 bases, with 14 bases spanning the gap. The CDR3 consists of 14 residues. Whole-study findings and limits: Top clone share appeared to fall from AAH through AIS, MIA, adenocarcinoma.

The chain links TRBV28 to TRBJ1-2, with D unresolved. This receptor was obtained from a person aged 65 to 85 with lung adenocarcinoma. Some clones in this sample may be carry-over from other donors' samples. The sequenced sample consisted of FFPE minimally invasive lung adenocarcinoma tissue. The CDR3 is CASIGSGENYGYTF. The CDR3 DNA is TGTGCCAGCATTGGATCAGGCGAGAACTATGGCTACACCTTC.